The rows below give T cell receptor beta chains drawn from one sample of a study of human T cells and chemical hapten exposure. TCRdb re-called the RACE reads with MiXCR, one entry per CDR3 protein. The data contain over 75,000 distinct CDR3 sequences, around 7% of them seen just once; the ten biggest clones take up roughly 1.4%. Sample: whole blood, taken in connection with sensitization to the hapten diphenylcyclopropenone (DPC). These receptors were obtained from a woman aged 25 to 39 with alopecia areata. Some clones in this sample may be carry-over from other donors' samples. CDR3s include the opening cysteine and the closing phenylalanine or tryptophan.

J | V | CDR3
TRBJ2-7 | TRBV3-1 | CASSQGAGLKEYF
TRBJ2-3 | TRBV10-3 | CAISEGSAGVTDTQYF
TRBJ2-7 | TRBV20-1 | CSASDTGYEQYF
TRBJ2-1 | TRBV7-3 | CASSPRAASYNEQFF
TRBJ1-2 | TRBV20-1 | CSARSLQGVEYGYTF
TRBJ1-5 | TRBV2 | CASSGTGEYQPQHF
TRBJ1-1 | TRBV21-1 | CASSTQDECNTEAFF
TRBJ1-1 | TRBV2 | CASSGRRTMNTEAFF
TRBJ2-5 | TRBV5-1 | CASSLYGTEETQYF
TRBJ1-1 | TRBV25-1 | CASSKTFMGGPEAFF
TRBJ1-2 | TRBV6-6 | CASSKSGEGNYGYTF
TRBJ1-5 | TRBV3-1 | CASSQGGRAAGGPQHF
TRBJ1-2 | TRBV20-1 | CSAGQGIRGYTF
TRBJ2-2 | TRBV3-1 | CASSQQLSVSGELFF
TRBJ1-1 | TRBV7-8 | CASSLVKGEAFF
TRBJ1-5 | TRBV19 | CASSIGVRAGSNQPQHF
TRBJ1-1 | TRBV9 | CASSHRGGNTEAFF
TRBJ2-2 | TRBV12-3/TRBV12-4 | CASSLGGSNTGELFF
TRBJ1-1 | TRBV29-1 | CSVESGGPNTEAFF
TRBJ2-1 | TRBV12-3/TRBV12-4 | CASQMGQGVNEQFF
TRBJ1-6 | TRBV30 | CARGGGGSDNSPLHF
TRBJ1-1 | TRBV6-1 | CASRSGTGPLEAFF
TRBJ2-2 | TRBV29-1 | CSAWTDTGELFF
TRBJ1-1 | TRBV3-1 | CASTLGQPSAEAFF
TRBJ1-1 | TRBV27 | CASSSRDRVSEAFF
TRBJ1-2 | TRBV4-2 | CASSQVSSLYGYTF
TRBJ1-1 | TRBV7-6 | CASSSRRRAELNTEAFF